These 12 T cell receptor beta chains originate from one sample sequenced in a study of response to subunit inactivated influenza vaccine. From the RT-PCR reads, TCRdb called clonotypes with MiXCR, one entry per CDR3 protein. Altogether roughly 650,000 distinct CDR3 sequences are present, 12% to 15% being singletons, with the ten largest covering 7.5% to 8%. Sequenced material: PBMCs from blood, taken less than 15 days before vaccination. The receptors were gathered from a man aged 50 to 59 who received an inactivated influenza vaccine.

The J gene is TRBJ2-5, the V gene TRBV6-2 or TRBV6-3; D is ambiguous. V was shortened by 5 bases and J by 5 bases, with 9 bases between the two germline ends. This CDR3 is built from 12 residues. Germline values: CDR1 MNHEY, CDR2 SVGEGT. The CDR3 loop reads CASSKGRETQYF. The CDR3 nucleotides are TGTGCCAGCAGTAAGGGCCGGGAGACCCAGTACTTC.

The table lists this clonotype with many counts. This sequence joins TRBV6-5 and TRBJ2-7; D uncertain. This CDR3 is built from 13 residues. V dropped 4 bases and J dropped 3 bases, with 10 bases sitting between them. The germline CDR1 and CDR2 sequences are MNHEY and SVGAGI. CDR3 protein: CASSWSTYYEQYF. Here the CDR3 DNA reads TGTGCCAGCAGTTGGAGCACATACTACGAGCAGTACTTC.

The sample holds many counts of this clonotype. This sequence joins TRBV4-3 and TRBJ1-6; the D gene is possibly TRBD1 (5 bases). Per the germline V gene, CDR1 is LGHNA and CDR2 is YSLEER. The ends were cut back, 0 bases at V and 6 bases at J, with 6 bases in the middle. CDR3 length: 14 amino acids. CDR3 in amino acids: CASSQDRANSPLHF. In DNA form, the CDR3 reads TGCGCCAGCAGCCAAGACAGGGCTAATTCACCCCTCCACTTT.

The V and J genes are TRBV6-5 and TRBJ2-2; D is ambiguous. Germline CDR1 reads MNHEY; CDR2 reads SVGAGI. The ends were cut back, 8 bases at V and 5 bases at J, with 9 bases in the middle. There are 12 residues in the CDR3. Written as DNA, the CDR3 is TGTGCCAGCTTACAGAAGACCGGGGAGCTGTTTTTT. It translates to CASLQKTGELFF.

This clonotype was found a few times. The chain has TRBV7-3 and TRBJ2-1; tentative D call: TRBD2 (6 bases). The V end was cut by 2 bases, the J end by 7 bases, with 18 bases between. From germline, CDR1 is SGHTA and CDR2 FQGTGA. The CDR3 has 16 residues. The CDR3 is CASSLGSGPRLNEQFF. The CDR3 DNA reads TGTGCCAGCAGCTTAGGTAGCGGCCCCAGGTTGAATGAGCAGTTCTTC.

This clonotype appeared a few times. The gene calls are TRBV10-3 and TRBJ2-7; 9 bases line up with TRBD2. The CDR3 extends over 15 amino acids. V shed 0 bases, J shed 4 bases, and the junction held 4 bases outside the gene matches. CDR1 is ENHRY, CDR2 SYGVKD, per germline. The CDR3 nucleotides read TGTGCCATCAGTGAGTCTGAGACTAGCGGTTACGAGCAGTACTTC. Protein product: CAISESETSGYEQYF.

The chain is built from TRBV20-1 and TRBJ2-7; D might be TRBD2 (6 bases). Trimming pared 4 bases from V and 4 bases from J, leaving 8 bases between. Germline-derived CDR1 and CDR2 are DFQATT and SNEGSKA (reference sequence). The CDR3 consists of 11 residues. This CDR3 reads CSATTRYEQYF. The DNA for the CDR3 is TGCAGTGCTACGACTAGATACGAGCAGTACTTC.

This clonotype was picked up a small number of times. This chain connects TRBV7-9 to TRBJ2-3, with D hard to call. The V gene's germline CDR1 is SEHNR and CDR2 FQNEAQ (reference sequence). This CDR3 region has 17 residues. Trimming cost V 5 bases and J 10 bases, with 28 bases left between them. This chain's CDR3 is CASSPNPDHYYRAAQYF. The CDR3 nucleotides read TGTGCCAGCAGCCCCAACCCAGACCATTATTATCGGGCGGCGCAGTATTTT. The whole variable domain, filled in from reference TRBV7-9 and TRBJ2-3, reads DTGVSQNPRHKITKRGQNVTFRCDPISEHNRLYWYRQTLGQGPEFLTYFQNEAQLEKSRLLSDRFSAERPKGSFSTLEIQRTEQGDSAMYLCASSPNPDHYYRAAQYFGPGTRLTVL.

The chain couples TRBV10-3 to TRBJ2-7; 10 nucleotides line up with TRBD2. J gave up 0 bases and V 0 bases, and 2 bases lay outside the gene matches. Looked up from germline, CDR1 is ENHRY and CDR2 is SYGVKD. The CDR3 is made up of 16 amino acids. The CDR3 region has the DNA TGTGCCATCAGTGAGTCAAGGACTAGCGGCTCCTACGAGCAGTACTTC. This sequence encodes CAISESRTSGSYEQYF.

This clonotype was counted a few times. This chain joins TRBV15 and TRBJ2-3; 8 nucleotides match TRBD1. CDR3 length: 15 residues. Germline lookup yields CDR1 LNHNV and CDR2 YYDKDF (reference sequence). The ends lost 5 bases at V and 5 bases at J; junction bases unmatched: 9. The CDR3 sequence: CATSFGQGRGDTQYF. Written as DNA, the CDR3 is TGTGCCACCAGCTTCGGACAGGGACGAGGAGATACGCAGTATTTT.

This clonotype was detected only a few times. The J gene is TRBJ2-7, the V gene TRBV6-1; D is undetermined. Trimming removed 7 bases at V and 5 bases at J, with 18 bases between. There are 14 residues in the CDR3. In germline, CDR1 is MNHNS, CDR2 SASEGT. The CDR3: CASTPASWLDEQYF. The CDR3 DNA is TGTGCCAGCACCCCGGCGTCTTGGTTGGACGAGCAGTACTTC.

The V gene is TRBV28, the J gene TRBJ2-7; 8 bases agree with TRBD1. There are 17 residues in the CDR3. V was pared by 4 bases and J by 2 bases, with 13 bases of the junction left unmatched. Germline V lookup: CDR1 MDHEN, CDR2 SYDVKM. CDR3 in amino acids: CASSSKLTTDRAYEQYF. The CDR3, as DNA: TGTGCCAGCAGTTCCAAACTCACTACGGACAGGGCCTACGAGCAGTACTTC.